This TCR beta chain is from a study of Graves' ophthalmopathy and Graves' hyperthyroidism. Across the study: Specimen type is peripheral blood, obtained at initial diagnosis before any treatment. Whole-study results and caveats: Most expanded thyroid clonotypes above 0.001 frequency also appeared in blood. The model predicted ophthalmopathy progression with 60% to 71% sensitivity and approximately 72% specificity.

Germline trimming cut 3 bases from V and 1 base from J; bases unmatched to any gene: 0. CDR1 is ENHRY and CDR2 is SYGVKD in the germline V gene. The CDR3 spans 15 residues. CDR3 regions of TCR beta were amplified from RNA transcripts. RT-PCR was first run with HTBI primers, then multiplex PCR in a second round. TCRdb independently ran MiXCR on the multiplex PCR reads; one entry per CDR3 protein. The data show 230,000 or so distinct CDR3 sequences, around 45% seen once. Under 3 months in duration, the ophthalmopathy in affected donors had moderate-to-severe activity, CAS ≥3 and NOSPECS ≥4. This clonotype was picked up a small number of times. Its target is not known.

Sample: peripheral blood. The chain has TRBV10-3 and TRBJ2-2, with 9 bases matching TRBD2. The source is an adult man with Graves' ophthalmopathy. The CDR3 DNA reads as TGTGCCATCAGTGAACTAGCGGGGAACACCGGGGAGCTGTTTTTT. This gives the protein CAISELAGNTGELFF.